In its sample, the clone carrying this TCR beta chain was seen once. Its antigen is not known. The authors isolated at least 6 million PBMCs per sample. This sample was taken from a study of blood T cells in healthy people across ages. Study-wide findings and caveats: The study could not conclusively compare naive and antigen-experienced cells, given its unsorted PBMCs.

The CDR3 runs 15 residues. V dropped 2 bases and J dropped 5 bases, with 15 bases sitting between them. Primers used in a second PCR of about 7 to 12 cycles were a sample-barcoded 5' primer and a J-beta primer mix. MiXCR, run by TCRdb on the 5' RACE reads, gives a single entry per CDR3 protein. The sample consists of fewer than 1 million distinct CDR3 sequences, 44% of them appearing once. The receptor's source is a man in his 60s in good health. The sequenced sample consisted of blood. The rearrangement joins TRBV12-3 or TRBV12-4 to TRBJ2-5, with D maybe TRBD2 (7 bases). The DNA for the CDR3 is TGTGCCAGCAGTTTACTCAGGGGAGGGGGGGAGACCCAGTACTTC. Protein sequence: CASSLLRGGGETQYF.